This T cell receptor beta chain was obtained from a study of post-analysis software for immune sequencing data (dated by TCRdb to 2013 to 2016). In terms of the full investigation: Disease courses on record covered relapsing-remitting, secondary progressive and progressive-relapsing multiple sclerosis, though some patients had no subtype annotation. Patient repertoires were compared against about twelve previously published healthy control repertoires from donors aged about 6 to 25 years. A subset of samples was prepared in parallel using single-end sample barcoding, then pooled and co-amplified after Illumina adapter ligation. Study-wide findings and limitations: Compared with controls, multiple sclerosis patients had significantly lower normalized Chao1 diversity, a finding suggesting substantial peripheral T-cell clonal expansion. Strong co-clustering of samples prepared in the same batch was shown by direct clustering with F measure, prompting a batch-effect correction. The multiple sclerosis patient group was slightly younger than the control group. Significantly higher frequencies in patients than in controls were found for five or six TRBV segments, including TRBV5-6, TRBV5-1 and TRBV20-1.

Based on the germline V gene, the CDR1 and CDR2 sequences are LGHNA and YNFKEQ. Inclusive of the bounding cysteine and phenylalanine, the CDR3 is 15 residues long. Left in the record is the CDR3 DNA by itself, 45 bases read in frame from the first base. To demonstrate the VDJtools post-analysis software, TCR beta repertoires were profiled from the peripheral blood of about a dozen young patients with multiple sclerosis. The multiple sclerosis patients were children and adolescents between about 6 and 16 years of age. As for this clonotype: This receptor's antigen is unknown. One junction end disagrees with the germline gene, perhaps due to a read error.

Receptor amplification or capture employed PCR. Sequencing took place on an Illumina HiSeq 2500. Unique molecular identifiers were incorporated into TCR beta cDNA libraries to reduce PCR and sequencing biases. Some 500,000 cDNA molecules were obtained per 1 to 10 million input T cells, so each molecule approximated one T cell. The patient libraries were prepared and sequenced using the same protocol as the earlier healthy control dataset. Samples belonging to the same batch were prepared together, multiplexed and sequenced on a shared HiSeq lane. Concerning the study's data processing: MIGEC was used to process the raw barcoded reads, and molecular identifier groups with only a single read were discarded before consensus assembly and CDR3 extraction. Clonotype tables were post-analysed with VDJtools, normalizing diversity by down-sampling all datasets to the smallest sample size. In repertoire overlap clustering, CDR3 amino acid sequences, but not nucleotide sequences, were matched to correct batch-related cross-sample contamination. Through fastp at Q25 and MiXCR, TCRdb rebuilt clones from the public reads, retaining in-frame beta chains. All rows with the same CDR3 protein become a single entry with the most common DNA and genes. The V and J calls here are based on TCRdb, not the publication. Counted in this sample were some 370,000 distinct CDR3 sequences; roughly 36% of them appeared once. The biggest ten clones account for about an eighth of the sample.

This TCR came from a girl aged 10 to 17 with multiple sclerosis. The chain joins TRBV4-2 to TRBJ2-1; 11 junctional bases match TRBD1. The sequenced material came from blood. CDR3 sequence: CAGSQAGTGGHEQFF. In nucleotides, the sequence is TGTGCCGGCAGCCAGGCCGGGACAGGGGGACATGAGCAGTTCTTC.